The present T cell receptor (beta chain) was sequenced within a study of early T cells in non-severe SARS-CoV-2 infection. This clonotype was observed many times. CDR1 and CDR2 (germline): SNHLY, FYNNEI. The CDR3 totals 14 residues. V gave up 8 bases and J gave up 0 bases, with 11 bases separating them. Molecules of cDNA were individually given unique molecular identifiers that were attached to them. TCRdb used MiXCR to reprocess the 5' RACE reads, holding one entry per CDR3 protein. Among approximately 120,000 distinct CDR3 sequences listed, more than 13% were seen once. The receptor was isolated from an adult who was a healthcare worker with PCR-confirmed SARS-CoV-2 infection or an uninfected control (not recorded which). The chain has TRBV2 and TRBJ2-1; unclear D gene. Sequencing input: whole blood. CDR3 loop: CASGLYLSYNEQFF. CDR3 nucleotides: TGTGCCAGCGGGCTGTACCTCTCCTACAATGAGCAGTTCTTC.